This T cell receptor beta chain comes out of a study of PD-L1 blockade in urothelial cancer. This clone was observed a handful of times. Its antigen is not known. Indicated time point: pretreatment peripheral blood. This CDR3 is 16 amino acids long. V was pared by 1 base and J by 2 bases, with 14 bases between. The germline CDR1 and CDR2 sequences are SGHVS and FQNEAQ. Each PCR received spiked synthetic TCR analog templates. TCRdb's table, derived via immunoSEQ multiplex PCR, lists solely in-frame clones and lacks some. This table holds tens of thousands of clones, about four fifths found once. Study-wide findings and caveats: Pretreatment TCR clonality in blood, when below the median, was predictive of better survival. Stronger expansion of tumor-associated clones in blood at 3 weeks distinguished durable-benefit patients.

Material: PBMCs, obtained around atezolizumab (anti-PD-L1) treatment. The rearrangement links TRBV7-8 to TRBJ1-2; D is unresolved. This receptor was taken from a man between 60 and 75 years old with urothelial cancer. The CDR3 is CASSLGTGRGNYGYTF. CDR3 nucleotide sequence: TGTGCCAGCAGCTTAGGGACCGGGAGAGGGAACTATGGCTACACCTTC.